Listed below are T cell receptor beta chains from one sample, sequenced in a study of CD8 T cells in ankylosing spondylitis. TCRdb re-derived calls from the 5' RACE reads in MiXCR, one entry per CDR3 protein. The sample consists of about 400,000 distinct CDR3 sequences, about a fifth of them appearing once. The sequencing sample was made of blood, either unsorted or a sorted T cell fraction (not recorded which). These receptor sequences come from a male donor with ankylosing spondylitis. Both conserved end residues are part of each CDR3. D genes are given only for firm matches. For some rows the clone size is stated as once, few or many, or as a class when expanded; others skip it.

clone size	V gene	D gene	J gene	CDR3 DNA	CDR3 protein
few	TRBV30	TRBD1	TRBJ2-1	TGTGCCTGGAGCCCGGGACAGCCTAATTACAATGAGCAGTTCTTC	CAWSPGQPNYNEQFF
.	TRBV3-1	TRBD2	TRBJ2-7	TGTGCCAGCAGCCAAGATAGCGGGAGGGTGGGCGAGCAGTACTTC	CASSQDSGRVGEQYF
.	TRBV12-3/TRBV12-4	.	TRBJ2-7	TGTGCCAGCAGTTTAATATGGGACCGGGGCCCCTACGAGCAGTACTTC	CASSLIWDRGPYEQYF
.	TRBV7-7	TRBD2	TRBJ2-1	TGTGCTAGCAGCATCTCCGGGACTAGCGGTTACAATGAGCAGTTCTTC	CASSISGTSGYNEQFF
.	TRBV29-1	.	TRBJ1-1	TGCAGCGTTCTGAGGGGACTTCTGCCGACCCTCATGAACACTGAAGCTTTCTTT	CSVLRGLLPTLMNTEAFF
few	TRBV6-1	.	TRBJ1-6	TGTGCCAGCAGTGCGGGACCTTGGTCCAATTCACCCCTCCACTTT	CASSAGPWSNSPLHF
.	TRBV10-3	TRBD2	TRBJ2-1	TGTGCCATCAGTGAGTCCCCGACTAGCGGGATCGGCAATGAGCAGTTCTTC	CAISESPTSGIGNEQFF
many	TRBV18	.	TRBJ1-5	TGTGCCAGCTCACCCGACAATCAGCCCCAGCATTTT	CASSPDNQPQHF
.	TRBV9	TRBD2	TRBJ2-2	TGTGCCAGCAGCTCCAAGCGGGAGGGAGCCGGGGAGCTGTTTTTT	CASSSKREGAGELFF
few	TRBV11-3	.	TRBJ2-1	TGTGCCAGCAGCTTAGCTCTCAATGAGCAGTTCTTC	CASSLALNEQFF
.	TRBV28	.	TRBJ2-2	TGTGCCAGCAGTTTAGCAGGGAGCGTCACCGGGGAGCTGTTTTTT	CASSLAGSVTGELFF
.	TRBV29-1	.	TRBJ1-1	TGCAGCGTTGACCCCATCGTCGGGAGCTCTGAAGCTTTCTTT	CSVDPIVGSSEAFF
.	TRBV20-1	.	TRBJ1-1	TGCAGTGCTATGGACAATTGGCTGAACACTGAAGCTTTCTTT	CSAMDNWLNTEAFF
.	TRBV19	TRBD2	TRBJ2-1	TGTGCCAGTAGTTGGCTAGCGGATAGTGAGCAGTTCTTC	CASSWLADSEQFF
.	TRBV5-1	.	TRBJ1-1	TGCGCCAGCAGTAGGGACACCTTAACTGAAGCTTTCTTT	CASSRDTLTEAFF
.	TRBV11-2	.	TRBJ2-2	TGTGCCAGCAGCTCACAAGGGACCGGGGAGCTGTTTTTT	CASSSQGTGELFF
few	TRBV12-3/TRBV12-4	.	TRBJ2-5	TGTGCCAGCAGTTTTAGACAGCCGGTAGAGACCCAGTACTTC	CASSFRQPVETQYF
many	TRBV12-3/TRBV12-4	TRBD2	TRBJ2-2	TGTGCCAGCAGGACTAGCGGGAACACCGGGGAGCTGTTTTTT	CASRTSGNTGELFF
few	TRBV15	.	TRBJ2-5	TGTGCCACCAGCAGAGACACTAGGGGAGAGACCCAGTACTTC	CATSRDTRGETQYF
.	TRBV12-3/TRBV12-4	TRBD2	TRBJ2-3	TGTGCCAGCAGTTCCGGACTAGCAAGAGGAGATACGCAGTATTTT	CASSSGLARGDTQYF
.	TRBV28	TRBD2	TRBJ2-7	TGTGCCAGCAGGGTAGCGGGGATCTCCTACGAGCAGTACTTC	CASRVAGISYEQYF
.	TRBV18	.	TRBJ2-1	TGTGCCAGCTCACCTGAGAGGGTGTCCTACAATGAGCAGTTCTTC	CASSPERVSYNEQFF
few	TRBV7-2	.	TRBJ2-7	TGTGCCAGCAGCTCAACGGCAGGGCCCTACGAGCAGTACTTC	CASSSTAGPYEQYF
few	TRBV7-2	.	TRBJ1-5	TGTGCCAGCAGCCCCGTTTTGGGGACCCTCAATCAGCCCCAGCATTTT	CASSPVLGTLNQPQHF
few	TRBV18	.	TRBJ2-3	TGTGCCAGCTCACCACAACAACTCTTGACAACAGATACGCAGTATTTT	CASSPQQLLTTDTQYF
.	TRBV7-2	.	TRBJ1-6	TGTGCCAGCAGCCTCGTCCAGGGCTATAATTCACCCCTCCACTTT	CASSLVQGYNSPLHF
.	TRBV5-5	.	TRBJ2-2	TGTGCCAGCAGCTTTTCCGGGGATCCGAACACCGGGGAGCTGTTTTTT	CASSFSGDPNTGELFF
few	TRBV2	.	TRBJ2-1	TGTGCCAGCAGTGACCGGCGGAGCTCCTACAATGAGCAGTTCTTC	CASSDRRSSYNEQFF
.	TRBV7-2	.	TRBJ2-1	TGTGCCAGCAGCTTAGGGGTTGCGGTCGATGAGCAGTTCTTC	CASSLGVAVDEQFF
.	TRBV6-5	TRBD2	TRBJ2-2	TGTGCCAGCAGTTTCGGGGGGGATTACACCGGGGAGCTGTTTTTT	CASSFGGDYTGELFF
.	TRBV7-9	TRBD1	TRBJ2-2	TGTGCCAGCAGAGCCGGGACAGACTTAACCGGGGAGCTGTTTTTT	CASRAGTDLTGELFF
few	TRBV6-1	.	TRBJ2-5	TGTGCCAGCTCTGGGGGACCGCTTGAGACCCAGTACTTC	CASSGGPLETQYF
.	TRBV12-3/TRBV12-4	TRBD1	TRBJ2-2	TGTGCCAGCCGCATGGGGACAGGGGGGAACACCGGGGAGCTGTTTTTT	CASRMGTGGNTGELFF
few	TRBV27	.	TRBJ2-2	TGTGCCAGCAGTTTATCGGTCGGAGGACCGGTCGGGGAGCTGTTTTTT	CASSLSVGGPVGELFF
few	TRBV18	TRBD2	TRBJ2-7	TGTGCCAGCTCACAAGGGACTAGCGGCTACGAGCAGTACTTC	CASSQGTSGYEQYF
many	TRBV20-1	.	TRBJ2-1	TGCAGTGCTAGAGATTCCAGCGGGCCTCTCGCTGAGCAGTTCTTC	CSARDSSGPLAEQFF
.	TRBV25-1	.	TRBJ2-7	TGTGCCAGCAGTGAACGGGGGACTGGCTATTACGAGCAGTACTTC	CASSERGTGYYEQYF
.	TRBV7-6	.	TRBJ2-7	TGTGCCAGCAGCTTAGGAGGCCGGGATTACATTTTATACGAGCAGTACTTC	CASSLGGRDYILYEQYF
.	TRBV5-6	.	TRBJ1-5	TGTGCCAGCAGCAATCCCAATCAGCCCCAGCATTTT	CASSNPNQPQHF
.	TRBV6-1	.	TRBJ2-3	TGTGCCAGCAGTCGTAGTTGGGACACAGATACGCAGTATTTT	CASSRSWDTDTQYF
.	TRBV9	.	TRBJ1-1	TGTGCCAGCAGCGTACCCCCCGGGGGCACTGAAGCTTTCTTT	CASSVPPGGTEAFF
few	TRBV20-1	.	TRBJ1-4	TGCAGTGCCCGGGGTGGGACCTCAACTAATGAAAAACTGTTTTTT	CSARGGTSTNEKLFF
.	TRBV7-9	.	TRBJ2-5	TGTGCCAGCAGCTTCCCGTGGACCCCGCGGGAGACCCAGTACTTC	CASSFPWTPRETQYF
.	TRBV15	.	TRBJ2-2	TGTGCCACCAGCAGGGCCGCAGGGACCGGGGAGCTGTTTTTT	CATSRAAGTGELFF
.	TRBV4-2	TRBD2	TRBJ2-1	TGTGCCAGCAGACTAACCGGGACTAGCGGGCGTTTCAATGAGCAGTTCTTC	CASRLTGTSGRFNEQFF
.	TRBV20-1	.	TRBJ1-5	TGCAGTGCTAGGGGGCCAGGCTCAGATCAGCCCCAGCATTTT	CSARGPGSDQPQHF
.	TRBV11-2	TRBD2	TRBJ2-1	TGTGCCAGCAGCCCAGTGGGGGCGGGAGGGCCCAACAATGAGCAGTTCTTC	CASSPVGAGGPNNEQFF
.	TRBV20-1	TRBD2	TRBJ2-1	TGCAGTGCTAGGGTACTAACTAGCGGAGCTTACAATGAGCAGTTCTTC	CSARVLTSGAYNEQFF
many	TRBV10-3	TRBD1	TRBJ1-5	TGTGCCATCAGTGGACAGGGGAATCAGCCCCAGCATTTT	CAISGQGNQPQHF
.	TRBV27	TRBD1	TRBJ1-5	TGTGCCAGCAGCTTGACAGGGCTTCAGCCCCAGCATTTT	CASSLTGLQPQHF
many	TRBV29-1	.	TRBJ1-5	TGCAGCGTGGCAAGGGGGGAGAATCAGCCCCAGCATTTT	CSVARGENQPQHF
.	TRBV7-9	.	TRBJ1-1	TGTGCCAGCAGCCAGCGAACGTTCGAAGCTTTCTTT	CASSQRTFEAFF
few	TRBV7-8	.	TRBJ1-4	TGTGCCAGCAGCCCCCCGGGGCTGGGTGAAAAACTGTTTTTT	CASSPPGLGEKLFF
few	TRBV18	.	TRBJ2-5	TGTGCCAGCTCACCAGGGACCGGGCAGTACTTC	CASSPGTGQYF
few	TRBV12-3/TRBV12-4	TRBD2	TRBJ2-1	TGTGCCAGCAGGGGAGGCGGGAGGTACAACAATGAGCAGTTCTTC	CASRGGGRYNNEQFF
.	TRBV28	.	TRBJ2-7	TGTGCCAGCAGCCTCGACAGGGTGGGAGGGTACTTC	CASSLDRVGGYF
many	TRBV10-3	TRBD2	TRBJ2-5	TGTGCCATCAGGAGTAGCGGGGGAGAAGAGACCCAGTACTTC	CAIRSSGGEETQYF
few	TRBV6-2/TRBV6-3	TRBD1	TRBJ2-7	TGTGCCAGCAGTTACCAACCCGCGGGACAGGGAAAAGGAAACTTC	CASSYQPAGQGKGNF
few	TRBV6-1	TRBD2	TRBJ2-5	TGTGCCAGCAGCCCCACCAAGGGGACTAGCGGTAAAGGAGGAGAGACCCAGTACTTC	CASSPTKGTSGKGGETQYF
.	TRBV7-9	.	TRBJ1-4	TGTGCCAGCAGCGGAATCTCGGGCGAAACGGGAGAAAAACTGTTTTTT	CASSGISGETGEKLFF